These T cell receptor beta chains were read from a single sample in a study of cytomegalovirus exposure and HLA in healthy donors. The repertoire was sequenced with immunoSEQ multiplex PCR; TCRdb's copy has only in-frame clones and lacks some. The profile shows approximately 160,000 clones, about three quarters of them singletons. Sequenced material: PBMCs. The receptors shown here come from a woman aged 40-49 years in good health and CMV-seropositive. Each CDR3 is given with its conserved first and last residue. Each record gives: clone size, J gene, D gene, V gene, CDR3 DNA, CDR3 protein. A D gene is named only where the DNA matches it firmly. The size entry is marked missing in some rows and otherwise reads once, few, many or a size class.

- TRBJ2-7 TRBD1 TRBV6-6 TGTGCCACCTCAAGGTCAGGACAGGGGGCACCCTACGAGCAGTACTTC CATSRSGQGAPYEQYF
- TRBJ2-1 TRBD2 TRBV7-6 TGTGCCAGCAGCTCAGGACTAGCGGGGGTTGAGCAGTTCTTC CASSSGLAGVEQFF
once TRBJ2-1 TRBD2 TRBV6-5 TGTGCCAGCAGTTCCCCGGGACTAGGGCGGGAGCAGTTCTTC CASSSPGLGREQFF
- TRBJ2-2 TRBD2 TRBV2 TGTGCCAGCACCCCTAGCGGGAGTGGCACCGGGGAGCTGTTTTTT CASTPSGSGTGELFF
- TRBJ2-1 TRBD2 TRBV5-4 TGTGCCAGCACCATAGCGGGGGGCTCCTACAATGAGCAGTTCTTC CASTIAGGSYNEQFF
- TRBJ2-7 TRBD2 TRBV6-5 TGTGCCACCCTGCTACATAGCGCGGGGGGGGGCGAGCAGTACTTC CATLLHSAGGGEQYF
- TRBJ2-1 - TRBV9 TGTGCCAGCAGCGTAGATGGGGAGTCCTACAATGAGCAGTTCTTC CASSVDGESYNEQFF
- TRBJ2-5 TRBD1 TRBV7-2 TGTGCCAGCAGCCAGAGGTCGCAGGGGGCGGGGGAGACCCAGTACTTC CASSQRSQGAGETQYF
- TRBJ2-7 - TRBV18 TGTGCCAGCTCTCCGGTGACAGTCACCCACTCCTACGAGCAGTACTTC CASSPVTVTHSYEQYF
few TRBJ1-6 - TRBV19 TGTGCCAGTAGTATCGGAGTTATCCAAAATTCACCCCTCCACTTT CASSIGVIQNSPLHF
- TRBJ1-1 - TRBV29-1 TGCAGCGTTGTAGACACTGAAGCTTTCTTT CSVVDTEAFF
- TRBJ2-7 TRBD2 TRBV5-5 TGTGCCAGCAGCAATGTAGCGGGGTTCTCCTACGAGCAGTACTTC CASSNVAGFSYEQYF
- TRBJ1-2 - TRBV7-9 TGTGCCAGCAGCCTACAGGGCCCCCTCGGGGCTAACTATGGCTACACCTTC CASSLQGPLGANYGYTF
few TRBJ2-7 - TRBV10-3 TGTGCCATCAGTGAGGGAGGTAGACCCTACGAGCAGTACTTC CAISEGGRPYEQYF
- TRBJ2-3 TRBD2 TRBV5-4 TGTGCCAGCAGACCTAGCGGGGGGCGGCGGGGAGATACGCAGTATTTT CASRPSGGRRGDTQYF
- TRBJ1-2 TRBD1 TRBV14 TGTGCCAGCAGCCAACACGACAGGGTCAACTATGGCTACACCTTC CASSQHDRVNYGYTF
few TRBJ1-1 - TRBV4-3 TGCGCCAGCAGCCCGACTTGGGGACATTCTACCGATGACACTGAAGCTTTCTTT CASSPTWGHSTDDTEAFF
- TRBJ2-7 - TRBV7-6 TGTGCCAGCAGTCCCCAAGTCAGCTCCTACGAGCAGTACTTC CASSPQVSSYEQYF
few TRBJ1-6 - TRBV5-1 TGCGCCAGCAGCCCGAATCGACTGCGTTATAATTCACCCCTCCACTTT CASSPNRLRYNSPLHF
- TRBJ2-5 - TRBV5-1 TGCGCCAGCAGCCGCGAGGGCCCAGGGGCGGGAGAGACCCAGTACTTC CASSREGPGAGETQYF
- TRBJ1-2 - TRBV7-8 TGTGCCAGCAGCTTAGGGTCCGGGAGCTACACCTTC CASSLGSGSYTF
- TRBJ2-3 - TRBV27 TGTGCCAGCAGCCCTCAGTTGGGGAAGAGGGGCACAGATACGCAGTATTTT CASSPQLGKRGTDTQYF